This TCR beta chain was sequenced in a study of blood T cells in healthy people across ages. Study-level findings and limits: Among T cells, TCR beta diversity per million cells dropped roughly linearly as age rose.

This clonotype was counted a few times. Its specificity is not known. The germline V gene encodes CDR1 LGHDT and CDR2 YNNKEL (reference sequence). CDR3 length equals 14 residues. The ends were cut back, 0 bases at V and 0 bases at J, with 3 bases in the middle. Next came a second PCR, run for roughly 6 to 11 cycles, which used a sample-barcoded 5' primer along with a J-beta primer mix. At least 2.5 million CDR3-containing paired-end reads were obtained per sample. TCRdb fed the 5' RACE reads into MiXCR, producing one record per CDR3 protein. The table has hundreds of thousands of distinct CDR3 sequences, approximately 49% seen once.

Sequences were obtained from blood. The rearrangement joins TRBV3-1 to TRBJ2-1; D is ambiguous. The receptor was derived from a woman aged 55-69 years in good health. The CDR3 bases are TGTGCCAGCAGCCAAGAGAGCTCCTACAATGAGCAGTTCTTC. It is translated as CASSQESSYNEQFF.